A single sample gave rise to the 26 T cell receptor beta chains below, sequenced in a study of CD8+ T cells in alopecia areata. Following extraction, RNA underwent reverse transcription to cDNA, which served as the sequencing template. The table came from immunoSEQ multiplex PCR; TCRdb's copy has only in-frame clones and leaves some out. The table shows 220,000 or so clones, with 50% to 70% occurring only once. The sequenced sample was CD4+ T cells sorted from blood, obtained at week 0. The receptor source for this set is a human donor with alopecia areata.

In its sample, this clone was seen a few times. The V gene is TRBV27, the J gene TRBJ2-3; no firm D call. Between the trimmed V and J ends, which lost 3 bases and 2 bases, there was a span of 9 bases. In germline, CDR1 is MNHEY, CDR2 SMNVEV (reference sequence). The CDR3 runs 14 residues. In nucleotides, the CDR3 is TGTGCCAGCAGTTTGGGCAGGACCACAGATACGCAGTATTTT. This codes for CASSLGRTTDTQYF.

The chain couples TRBV6-1 to TRBJ2-3, with TRBD1 as a possible D gene (6 bases). V lost 4 bases, J lost 0 bases, and 11 bases lay in between. This CDR3 has 15 amino acids. Germline-derived CDR1 and CDR2 are MNHNS and SASEGT. CDR3 in amino acids: CASSVQGRSTDTQYF. DNA of the CDR3: TGTGCCAGCAGTGTGCAGGGGCGAAGCACAGATACGCAGTATTTT.

The rearrangement uses TRBV6-1 and TRBJ2-7, with 8 bases that match TRBD2. The CDR3 totals 13 residues. The V gene end was trimmed by 6 bases and the J gene end by 3 bases; junction bases not matched to a gene: 4. The germline gives CDR1 MNHNS, CDR2 SASEGT. CDR3 sequence (DNA): TGTGCCAGCAGGCAGCGGGAGTACTACGAGCAGTACTTC. Amino acid sequence: CASRQREYYEQYF.

The rearrangement uses TRBV6-5 and TRBJ2-3; D is perhaps TRBD2 (6 bases). The CDR3 sequence is 14 residues long. Trimming removed 4 bases at V and 0 bases at J, with 8 bases between. Germline CDR1 MNHEY, CDR2 SVGAGI. CDR3 residues: CASSWRGSTDTQYF. Here the CDR3 DNA reads TGTGCCAGCAGTTGGAGGGGAAGCACAGATACGCAGTATTTT.

This clone has just a few counts. The V call is TRBV19, the J call TRBJ2-1; D is unclear. The CDR3 consists of 12 residues. V was shortened by 5 bases and J by 6 bases, with 8 bases between the two germline ends. Germline V gene data show CDR1 as LNHDA and CDR2 as SQIVND (reference sequence). The DNA for the CDR3 is TGTGCCAGTAGTCCTTGGGCCAATGAGCAGTTCTTC. This codes for CASSPWANEQFF.

The gene calls are TRBV29-1 and TRBJ1-2; 7 bases match TRBD1. Unmatched junction bases numbered 9, after V lost 3 bases and J lost 8 bases. Germline values: CDR1 SQVTM, CDR2 ANQGSEA. The CDR3 has 13 amino acids. Here the CDR3 DNA reads TGCAGCGTTGACGCCGTACAAGGGGGCGGCTACACCTTC. It codes for CSVDAVQGGGYTF.

In regard to this clone: One junction end disagrees with the germline gene, perhaps due to a read error. V and J are TRBV6-1 and TRBJ1-2; D is unclear. Germline V gene sequence: CDR1 MNHNS, CDR2 SASEGT. This CDR3 contains 13 residues. The CDR3 spells CASTVQSNYGYTF. The CDR3 bases are TGTGCCAGCACCGTACAGTCTAATTATGGCTACACCTTC.

This clone has more than one count but fewer than ten. This sequence joins TRBV30 and TRBJ2-5; no clear D. CDR3 length: 12 residues. Germline CDR1 and CDR2: GTSNPN and SVGIG (reference sequence). V dropped 3 bases and J dropped 5 bases, with 10 bases sitting between them. The CDR3 is CAWSHGEETQYF. The CDR3, as DNA: TGTGCCTGGAGCCACGGAGAGGAGACCCAGTACTTC.

V is TRBV4-2 and J is TRBJ1-2; 8 bases map to TRBD1. CDR1 is LGHNA, CDR2 YNFKEQ, per germline. V lost 3 bases to trimming and J lost 4 bases; unmatched junction nucleotides: 7. The CDR3 is made up of 15 amino acids. CDR3 in amino acids: CASSQEGQAIYGYTF. The CDR3 region has the DNA TGTGCCAGCAGCCAGGAGGGACAGGCGATCTATGGCTACACCTTC.

The V and J genes are TRBV6-5 and TRBJ1-5, with a possible D match to TRBD1 (6 bases). The CDR3 runs 15 residues. V was trimmed by 5 bases and J by 5 bases, leaving 16 bases between them. Germline loops: CDR1 MNHEY, CDR2 SVGAGI. The CDR3 sequence is CASSAGRGPHQPQHF. The CDR3 DNA sequence: TGTGCCAGCAGTGCGGGCAGGGGTCCCCATCAGCCCCAGCATTTT.

The J gene is TRBJ1-1, the V gene TRBV5-1, with 8 bases lining up with TRBD1. Germline V gene lookup returns CDR1 SGHRS and CDR2 YFSETQ. The length of the CDR3 is 17 residues. The V and J ends lost 2 bases and 1 base, in that order; junction bases with no gene match: 10. The CDR3 is CASSFGTGGFGNTEAFF. CDR3 in DNA: TGCGCCAGCAGCTTCGGGACAGGAGGATTCGGGAACACTGAAGCTTTCTTT.

A few counts support this clone. The chain recombines TRBV6-6 with TRBJ1-1; D is perhaps TRBD1 (6 bases). Between the trimmed V and J ends, which lost 3 bases and 1 base, there was a span of 9 bases. The CDR3 has 14 residues. The V gene's germline CDR1 is MNHNY and CDR2 SVGAGI (reference sequence). The CDR3, as DNA: TGTGCCAGCAGTTATCGGGGGGCGAACACTGAAGCTTTCTTT. Translated: CASSYRGANTEAFF.

The V gene is TRBV15, the J gene TRBJ2-7, with TRBD2 matching 11 bases. CDR3 length: 17 residues. Germline CDR1 reads LNHNV; CDR2 reads YYDKDF (reference sequence). V shed 0 bases, J shed 0 bases, and the junction held 4 bases outside the gene matches. The CDR3 DNA is TGTGCCACCAGCAGAGATCTTACTAGCGGGAGCTCCTACGAGCAGTACTTC. Translated, it gives CATSRDLTSGSSYEQYF.

This clone was observed a handful of times. The chain employs TRBV11-2 and TRBJ2-1, with TRBD2 matching 14 bases. Germline values: CDR1 SGHAT, CDR2 FQNNGV. The V and J ends lost 5 bases and 4 bases, in that order; junction bases with no gene match: 7. The CDR3 extends over 17 amino acids. The chain's CDR3 is CASSERLAGGQYNEQFF. The CDR3 DNA sequence: TGTGCCAGCAGCGAGAGACTAGCGGGAGGGCAATACAATGAGCAGTTCTTC.

CDR3 protein: CASSAGQDSYEQYF. CDR3 in DNA: TGCGCCAGCAGCGCGGGACAGGATAGCTACGAGCAGTACTTC. The V and J genes are TRBV5-1 and TRBJ2-7, with 8 bases fitting TRBD1. The CDR3 is 14 amino acids. Looked up from germline, CDR1 is SGHRS and CDR2 is YFSETQ. With V trimmed by 4 bases and J by 3 bases, 6 bases remained unmatched. Full variable domain (remainder filled in from reference TRBV5-1 and TRBJ2-7): KAGVTQTPRYLIKTRGQQVTLSCSPISGHRSVSWYQQTPGQGLQFLFEYFSETQRNKGNFPGRFSGRQFSNSRSEMNVSTLELGDSALYLCASSAGQDSYEQYFGPGTRLTVT.

V is TRBV11-2 and J is TRBJ1-1; D call uncertain. V dropped 6 bases and J dropped 7 bases, with 15 bases sitting between them. This CDR3 comprises 13 residues. Germline values: CDR1 SGHAT, CDR2 FQNNGV. The CDR3 nucleotides are TGTGCCAGCAGACGAGTGTCAGCGTATGAAGCTTTCTTT. Its protein product is CASRRVSAYEAFF.

This clone has just a few counts. This sequence joins TRBV15 and TRBJ1-5; no firm D call. The CDR3 is made up of 18 amino acids. Trimming removed 1 base at V and 1 base at J, with 17 bases between. Germline assignment: CDR1 LNHNV and CDR2 YYDKDF (reference sequence). The CDR3 coding sequence is TGTGCCACCAGCAGAGCAGCAACAGTCTTACCAAGCAATCAGCCCCAGCATTTT. Translated: CATSRAATVLPSNQPQHF. Supplemented by reference TRBV15 and TRBJ1-5, the full variable domain reads DAMVIQNPRYQVTQFGKPVTLSCSQTLNHNVMYWYQQKSSQAPKLLFHYYDKDFNNEADTPDNFQSRRPNTSFCFLDIRSPGLGDTAMYLCATSRAATVLPSNQPQHFGDGTRLSIL.

This clone has just a few counts. The genes are TRBV25-1 and TRBJ2-2; D ambiguous. Trimming removed 4 bases at V and 1 base at J, with 7 bases between. The CDR3 runs 14 residues. Germline CDR1 and CDR2: MGHDK and SYGVNS. CDR3 in amino acids: CASSGPMNTGELFF. Written as DNA, the CDR3 is TGTGCCAGCAGTGGGCCGATGAACACCGGGGAGCTGTTTTTT.

This sequence joins TRBV29-1 and TRBJ2-7; perhaps TRBD2 as D (7 bases). This CDR3 is built from 15 residues. Deletions cut 4 bases from V and 3 bases from J, with 19 bases between. The V gene's germline CDR1 is SQVTM and CDR2 ANQGSEA. CDR3 sequence (DNA): TGCAGCGTTGCCCCCCCGGGGGGCCGCGACTACGAGCAGTACTTC. It specifies CSVAPPGGRDYEQYF.

The genes are TRBV25-1 and TRBJ2-7; TRBD1 matches 8 bases. Germline-derived CDR1 and CDR2 are MGHDK and SYGVNS. CDR3 length: 17 residues. V trimming: 4 bases; J trimming: 0 bases; junction bases outside the gene matches: 11. The CDR3 sequence is CASSGEDRAHRSYEQYF. The CDR3 nucleotides read TGTGCCAGCAGTGGAGAGGACAGGGCCCACCGCTCCTACGAGCAGTACTTC.

V gene TRBV30 combines with J gene TRBJ1-1, with D unclear. The CDR3 has 14 amino acids. Germline V gene data show CDR1 as GTSNPN and CDR2 as SVGIG (reference sequence). V was clipped by 1 base and J by 4 bases, with 13 bases between them. CDR3 residues: CAWSAAAWGTEAFF. CDR3 sequence (DNA): TGTGCCTGGAGTGCGGCCGCCTGGGGCACTGAAGCTTTCTTT.

This clone was recorded a few times. The CDR3 sequence is CASSGRQGNSPLHF. CDR3 bases: TGTGCCAGCAGTGGGAGACAGGGCAATTCACCCCTCCACTTT. The V and J genes are TRBV25-1 and TRBJ1-6, with 7 positions matching TRBD1. The germline V gene encodes CDR1 MGHDK and CDR2 SYGVNS. This CDR3 region has 14 residues. The V gene end was trimmed by 4 bases and the J gene end by 7 bases; junction bases not matched to a gene: 4. The complete variable domain, with remaining parts taken from reference TRBV25-1 and TRBJ1-6, reads EADIYQTPRYLVIGTGKKITLECSQTMGHDKMYWYQQDPGMELHLIHYSYGVNSTEKGDLSSESTVSRIRTEHFPLTLESARPSHTSQYLCASSGRQGNSPLHFGNGTRLTVT.

This clone occurred a few times. This chain connects TRBV6-6 to TRBJ2-7, with 9 nucleotides matching TRBD2. The germline V gene encodes CDR1 MNHNY and CDR2 SVGAGI (reference sequence). V shed 4 bases and J 5 bases; nucleotides not matched to a gene: 6. This CDR3 has 14 amino acids. In nucleotides, the CDR3 is TGTGCCAGCAGTTCGGAGCGGGAGGACGACGAGCAGTACTTC. Its translation: CASSSEREDDEQYF.

This clone has more than one count but fewer than ten. This specimen includes other DNA sequences encoding the same CDR3. The chain carries TRBV6-5 and TRBJ1-5; D is perhaps TRBD1 (5 bases). Germline CDR1 reads MNHEY; CDR2 reads SVGAGI. Trimming shortened V by 0 bases and J by 5 bases, and 8 bases separated the two germline ends. The CDR3 totals 14 residues. CDR3: CASSYSGGDQPQHF. CDR3 in DNA: TGTGCCAGCAGTTACTCTGGGGGAGATCAGCCCCAGCATTTT.

This sequence joins TRBV25-1 and TRBJ1-5, with D uncertain. CDR1 and CDR2 (germline): MGHDK, SYGVNS. V gave up 6 bases and J gave up 0 bases, with 9 bases separating them. The CDR3 sequence is 14 residues long. The CDR3: CASSTAYSNQPQHF. The CDR3 DNA reads as TGTGCCAGCAGCACAGCTTATAGCAATCAGCCCCAGCATTTT.

The V and J genes are TRBV29-1 and TRBJ1-1; the D is unclear. Looked up from germline, CDR1 is SQVTM and CDR2 is ANQGSEA. The V end lost 6 bases, the J end lost 1 base, and 9 bases lay between the germline ends. The CDR3 loop spans 12 amino acids. CDR3 loop: CSVVRTNTEAFF. In DNA, the CDR3 is TGCAGCGTCGTTCGAACGAACACTGAAGCTTTCTTT.